This TCR beta chain was documented in a study of vaccination effects on CD4 cells after COVID-19 (dated by TCRdb to the early 2020s). At the level of the whole study: The ViraFEST assay stimulated PBMC with viral peptide pools and then used TCR sequencing to identify antigen-specific CD4+ T cell clonotypes by expansion. In both COVID-19 convalescent patients and infection-naive vaccine recipients, the study compared SARS-CoV-2 spike-specific CD4+ TCR repertoires from before mRNA vaccination with those from after it. Approximately 2 million PBMC per well were cultured in IMDM with about 4.6% human AB serum, roughly 10 IU/ml IL-2 and gentamicin, plus 10 ug/ml peptides. A total of 9 to 11 COVID-19 convalescent patients and a handful of SARS-CoV-2-naive healthy vaccine recipients were included in the full study. Across the study, the median time from the second dose to post-vaccine sampling was 72 days (range 14 to 241). In the study, cultures from other donors were sequenced using the Oncomine TCR Beta short-read assay on an Illumina iSeq 100. Overall study results and their limits: Clones induced by infection and clones induced by vaccination both contracted markedly at late timepoints after vaccination, which fits with T cell responses waning over time. In healthy vaccine recipients, vaccine-induced clones were almost all SARS-CoV-2 mono-reactive, with only 1 of 255 being cross-reactive with common cold coronaviruses. The study was limited by a small number of convalescent patients, and early post-infection timepoints were lacking.

Receptors were amplified or captured by the immunoSEQ multiplex PCR assay. DNA from the CD4+ T cells that had been cultured and isolated underwent TCR beta CDR3 sequencing. On the authors' methods: The analysis removed non-productive TCR sequences, trimmed reads to the CDR3 region, and retained only CDR3s that were 7 or more amino acids long. Antigen-specific clonotypes were identified with the MANAFEST web app by comparing expansion in peptide wells against reference cultures. To be called positive, a clone needed expansion at FDR<0.05 compared with the reference and with all other wells, an odds ratio greater than 5, and a frequency greater than 0.1% in two replicate wells. A clonotype was called cross-reactive if it was significantly expanded both in SARS-CoV-2 spike wells and in at least one common cold coronavirus spike condition. CDR3 similarity was assessed by Levenshtein distance using the stringdist R package, and unrooted trees were constructed with ape in R 3.6.1. TCRdb stores this immuneACCESS table with in-frame sequences only. Part of the clones is absent; in the studies checked, under half of the shortfall reflects unresolved V genes, and no reason is known for the rest. Clone size and V and J calls were adopted from that table, with D and trimming inferred from the DNA. This sample has under 55,000 clones in its table, and 72% of those were observed once. Less than 10% of the sample lies in the top ten.

After approximately 11 days of culture, CD4+ T cells were isolated with the EasySep CD4+ T cell isolation kit. Participants received two doses of either the BNT162b2 or the mRNA-1273 mRNA SARS-CoV-2 vaccine. None of the healthy vaccine recipients had a prior SARS-CoV-2 infection, which was confirmed by nucleocapsid antibody tests that came back negative both before and after vaccination. On days 3 and 7, half of the culture medium was replaced with fresh IL-2-containing medium. Unless noted otherwise, every peptide stimulation condition was grown in triplicate wells. Using Ficoll-Paque Plus gradient centrifugation, PBMC were separated from whole blood and then either used fresh or cryopreserved at -140C. Genomic DNA was extracted from cultured CD4+ T cells with the QIAamp micro DNA kit. There are 14 amino acids in the CDR3, from cysteine to phenylalanine inclusive. Just the 42-base CDR3 DNA is kept, in frame starting at base 1. CDR1 and CDR2 (SGDLS, YYNGEE) derive from the germline V gene. Compared with germline, V lacks 2 bases and J lacks 2 bases; bases without a gene match: 3.

Points on this clone: Its antigen is currently not known. No base quality values were provided; no much bigger clone lies one nucleotide off.

The chain employs TRBV9 and TRBJ2-5, and 7 junction bases match TRBD2. The clonotype was recovered from a human donor who received a COVID-19 vaccine. This specimen was CD4+ T cells from PBMCs cultured without peptide, taken after COVID-19 vaccination. DNA sequence: TGTGCCAGCAGCGTGGGGACTATTCAAGAGACCCAGTACTTC. Its translation is CASSVGTIQETQYF.